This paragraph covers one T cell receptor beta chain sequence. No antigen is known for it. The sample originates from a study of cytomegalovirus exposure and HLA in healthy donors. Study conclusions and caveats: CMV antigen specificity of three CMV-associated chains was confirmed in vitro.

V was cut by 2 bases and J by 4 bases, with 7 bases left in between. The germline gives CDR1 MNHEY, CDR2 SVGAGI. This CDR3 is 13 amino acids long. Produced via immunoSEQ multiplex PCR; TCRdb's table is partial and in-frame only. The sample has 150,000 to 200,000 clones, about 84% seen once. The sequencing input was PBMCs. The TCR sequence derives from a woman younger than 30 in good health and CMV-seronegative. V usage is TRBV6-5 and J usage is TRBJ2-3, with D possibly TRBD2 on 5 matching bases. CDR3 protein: CASSYGSSDTQYF. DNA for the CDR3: TGTGCCAGCAGTTACGGGAGTTCAGATACGCAGTATTTT.